These T cell receptor beta chains were read from a single sample in a study of blood T cell repertoires in COVID-19. Using immunoSEQ multiplex PCR, the repertoire was profiled, and TCRdb retains in-frame clones only, with some absent. The sample consists of tens of thousands of clones, roughly 89% of them appearing once. The sample consisted of peripheral blood. Every receptor here comes from a man aged 45-60 years with acute or convalescent COVID-19. Each CDR3 is given with its conserved first and last residue. Each record gives: CDR3 DNA, CDR3 protein, J gene, V gene, D gene, clone size. The D gene is left open where the match is weak. Rows may omit the clone size; those that give it use once, few, many or a size class.

cdr3_nt: TGTGCCAGTAGAACTACTCGACTAGCGGGAGTAGGGGATGAGCAGTTCTTC; cdr3_aa: CASRTTRLAGVGDEQFF; j_call: TRBJ2-1; v_call: TRBV19; d_call: TRBD2; clone_size: NA
cdr3_nt: TGTGCCACCAGTGATGCTCCGGGAGGCTACACCTTC; cdr3_aa: CATSDAPGGYTF; j_call: TRBJ1-2; v_call: TRBV24-1; d_call: NA; clone_size: once
cdr3_nt: TGTGCCAGCAGCGTGAGTCCCGACAGGGATCAGCCCCAGCATTTT; cdr3_aa: CASSVSPDRDQPQHF; j_call: TRBJ1-5; v_call: TRBV9; d_call: TRBD1; clone_size: NA
cdr3_nt: TGTGCCAGCAGTCCATGGGGGACTAGCGGTTACGAGCAGTACTTC; cdr3_aa: CASSPWGTSGYEQYF; j_call: TRBJ2-7; v_call: TRBV6-5; d_call: TRBD2; clone_size: NA
cdr3_nt: TGTGCCAGTAGTATTCAGGGGAACAATCAGCCCCAGCATTTT; cdr3_aa: CASSIQGNNQPQHF; j_call: TRBJ1-5; v_call: TRBV19; d_call: NA; clone_size: NA
cdr3_nt: TGCGCCAGCAGACCCCAAGCGGGAGTGATCGGGGAGCTGTTTTTT; cdr3_aa: CASRPQAGVIGELFF; j_call: TRBJ2-2; v_call: TRBV10-2; d_call: TRBD2; clone_size: NA
cdr3_nt: TGTGCCAGCTCACCATTTGGAGCTATGACGTACGAAGCTTTCTTT; cdr3_aa: CASSPFGAMTYEAFF; j_call: TRBJ1-1; v_call: TRBV18; d_call: NA; clone_size: NA
cdr3_nt: TGTGCCAGCAGCTCGGCGGGGGCGAGCTACGAGCAGTACTTC; cdr3_aa: CASSSAGASYEQYF; j_call: TRBJ2-7; v_call: TRBV7-8; d_call: NA; clone_size: NA
cdr3_nt: TGCAGTGCCAGTCCAAGCGGGCTCTCCTACAATGAGCAGTTCTTC; cdr3_aa: CSASPSGLSYNEQFF; j_call: TRBJ2-1; v_call: TRBV20-1; d_call: NA; clone_size: once
cdr3_nt: TGTGCCTGGAGTCGGGACATACTCTCCTACGAGCAGTACTTC; cdr3_aa: CAWSRDILSYEQYF; j_call: TRBJ2-7; v_call: TRBV30; d_call: NA; clone_size: NA
cdr3_nt: TGTGCCAGCAGCCAAGATCGACTAGCGGATGAGCAGTTCTTC; cdr3_aa: CASSQDRLADEQFF; j_call: TRBJ2-1; v_call: TRBV4-2; d_call: TRBD2; clone_size: NA
cdr3_nt: TGTGCCAGCAGCTTAGACCTGGGGGGGTCAACTGGCACAGATACGCAGTATTTT; cdr3_aa: CASSLDLGGSTGTDTQYF; j_call: TRBJ2-3; v_call: TRBV7-9; d_call: TRBD2; clone_size: few
cdr3_nt: TGTGCCAGCAGCCATCCTAAGAGACAGGCGAGCTACGAGCAGTACTTC; cdr3_aa: CASSHPKRQASYEQYF; j_call: TRBJ2-7; v_call: TRBV11-2; d_call: NA; clone_size: NA
cdr3_nt: TGTGCCTGGAACGGCGGGAGGAGAGAGACCCAGTACTTC; cdr3_aa: CAWNGGRRETQYF; j_call: TRBJ2-5; v_call: TRBV30; d_call: TRBD2; clone_size: NA
cdr3_nt: TGTGCCAGCAGTTTATTGTCCGCGGGAGTTAGCCATGAGCAGTTCTTC; cdr3_aa: CASSLLSAGVSHEQFF; j_call: TRBJ2-1; v_call: TRBV27; d_call: TRBD2; clone_size: once
cdr3_nt: TGTGCCAGCAGCTTCCGAGGAGATGGGACCCAGTACTTC; cdr3_aa: CASSFRGDGTQYF; j_call: TRBJ2-5; v_call: TRBV11-3; d_call: NA; clone_size: NA
cdr3_nt: TGCGCCAGCAGCCGAGACCTGGGGAGCTCCTACGAGCAGTACTTC; cdr3_aa: CASSRDLGSSYEQYF; j_call: TRBJ2-7; v_call: TRBV4-3; d_call: NA; clone_size: once
cdr3_nt: TGTGCCACCAGTGACCCCGGGACAGCTCATGGCTACACCTTC; cdr3_aa: CATSDPGTAHGYTF; j_call: TRBJ1-2; v_call: TRBV24-1; d_call: TRBD1; clone_size: NA
cdr3_nt: TGTGCCAGCAGCTTAGCGCTTCCAGGGTGGAATGAGCAGTTCTTC; cdr3_aa: CASSLALPGWNEQFF; j_call: TRBJ2-1; v_call: TRBV7-8; d_call: NA; clone_size: NA
cdr3_nt: TGCGCCAGCAGCCCAGAAGTGCAGGGGCCCCACGAGCAGTACTTC; cdr3_aa: CASSPEVQGPHEQYF; j_call: TRBJ2-7; v_call: TRBV4-1; d_call: NA; clone_size: once
cdr3_nt: TGTGCCAGCACTCTAGCGGCAACCGACGAGCAGTACTTC; cdr3_aa: CASTLAATDEQYF; j_call: TRBJ2-7; v_call: TRBV5-5; d_call: TRBD2; clone_size: NA
cdr3_nt: TGTGCCAGCTCACCAGGGTGGAGTGACAATGAGCAGTTCTTC; cdr3_aa: CASSPGWSDNEQFF; j_call: TRBJ2-1; v_call: TRBV18; d_call: NA; clone_size: NA
cdr3_nt: TGTGCCAGCAATCAGATAGAGACCCAGTACTTC; cdr3_aa: CASNQIETQYF; j_call: TRBJ2-5; v_call: TRBV6-5; d_call: NA; clone_size: NA
cdr3_nt: TGTGCCAGCAGCTTAGTAAGGGGCAGGTCTGGAAACACCATATATTTT; cdr3_aa: CASSLVRGRSGNTIYF; j_call: TRBJ1-3; v_call: TRBV11-2; d_call: NA; clone_size: NA
cdr3_nt: TGTGCCAGCAGTACTTACTCCGTATCCAGGGAGCAGTTCTTC; cdr3_aa: CASSTYSVSREQFF; j_call: TRBJ2-1; v_call: TRBV6-6; d_call: NA; clone_size: once
cdr3_nt: TGTGCCATCAAGGCCGGGTCGGGAGGGGTGTACAATGAGCAGTTCTTC; cdr3_aa: CAIKAGSGGVYNEQFF; j_call: TRBJ2-1; v_call: TRBV10-3; d_call: TRBD2; clone_size: NA
cdr3_nt: TGTGCCTGGGAGGGACAGCCCTACGAGCAGTACTTC; cdr3_aa: CAWEGQPYEQYF; j_call: TRBJ2-7; v_call: TRBV30; d_call: TRBD1; clone_size: few
cdr3_nt: TGTGCTAGTGGTTTGGTACTGGAGACAGTGAACACTGAAGCTTTCTTT; cdr3_aa: CASGLVLETVNTEAFF; j_call: TRBJ1-1; v_call: TRBV12-5; d_call: NA; clone_size: NA
cdr3_nt: TGTGCCAGTATGGGGGCTAGCTATGGCTACACCTTC; cdr3_aa: CASMGASYGYTF; j_call: TRBJ1-2; v_call: TRBV19; d_call: NA; clone_size: NA
cdr3_nt: TGCGCCAGCAGCTCGGAACAGGGTCAGCCCTCCTACGAGCAGTACTTC; cdr3_aa: CASSSEQGQPSYEQYF; j_call: TRBJ2-7; v_call: TRBV5-1; d_call: NA; clone_size: NA
cdr3_nt: TGTGCCAGTAGTATCGGGACAGCGAATCAGCCCCAGCATTTT; cdr3_aa: CASSIGTANQPQHF; j_call: TRBJ1-5; v_call: TRBV19; d_call: TRBD1; clone_size: NA
cdr3_nt: TGCGCCAGCAGCTTGTCTAGCGGCCAAGAGACCCAGTACTTC; cdr3_aa: CASSLSSGQETQYF; j_call: TRBJ2-5; v_call: TRBV5-1; d_call: TRBD2; clone_size: NA
cdr3_nt: TGTGCCAGTAGACCAAGGAGTTCTAGCGGGAGACCCAATGAGCAGTTCTTC; cdr3_aa: CASRPRSSSGRPNEQFF; j_call: TRBJ2-1; v_call: TRBV19; d_call: TRBD2; clone_size: once
cdr3_nt: TGTGCCAGCAGTTTTCGAATACAGGGATCTGACTATGGCTACACCTTC; cdr3_aa: CASSFRIQGSDYGYTF; j_call: TRBJ1-2; v_call: TRBV27; d_call: NA; clone_size: NA
cdr3_nt: TGCGCCAGCAGCAGTTGGACAGGGGGGACGTCCTACGAGCAGTACTTC; cdr3_aa: CASSSWTGGTSYEQYF; j_call: TRBJ2-7; v_call: TRBV5-1; d_call: TRBD1; clone_size: NA
cdr3_nt: TGTGCCAGCAGCCCGGGGAAATACTCTGGAAACACCATATATTTT; cdr3_aa: CASSPGKYSGNTIYF; j_call: TRBJ1-3; v_call: TRBV11-3; d_call: NA; clone_size: NA
cdr3_nt: TGCAGCGTTGAGGGTAGCGCTGAGGATGAGCAGTTCTTC; cdr3_aa: CSVEGSAEDEQFF; j_call: TRBJ2-1; v_call: TRBV29-1; d_call: NA; clone_size: once
cdr3_nt: TGTGCCAGCAGTCGGGAGGACAGGTTCTATAATTCACCCCTCCACTTT; cdr3_aa: CASSREDRFYNSPLHF; j_call: TRBJ1-6; v_call: TRBV6-6; d_call: TRBD1; clone_size: NA
cdr3_nt: TGTGCCATCATCAGGGGTGGTACTGAAGCTTTCTTT; cdr3_aa: CAIIRGGTEAFF; j_call: TRBJ1-1; v_call: TRBV12-3/TRBV12-4; d_call: NA; clone_size: few
cdr3_nt: TGCAGTGCCCAGGGGAATGAAAAACTGTTTTTT; cdr3_aa: CSAQGNEKLFF; j_call: TRBJ1-4; v_call: TRBV20-1; d_call: NA; clone_size: NA
cdr3_nt: TGCAGCGTTGAGACTAGCGGGGGTCACTCCTACAATGAGCAGTTCTTC; cdr3_aa: CSVETSGGHSYNEQFF; j_call: TRBJ2-1; v_call: TRBV29-1; d_call: TRBD2; clone_size: NA
cdr3_nt: TGTGCCACTTTCTCTCCAGGGTTCTCAGGGGACGAGCAGTACTTC; cdr3_aa: CATFSPGFSGDEQYF; j_call: TRBJ2-7; v_call: TRBV6-5; d_call: NA; clone_size: NA
cdr3_nt: TGTGCCACCAGCAGACAAAGCGTCACCTACGAGCAGTACTTC; cdr3_aa: CATSRQSVTYEQYF; j_call: TRBJ2-7; v_call: TRBV15; d_call: NA; clone_size: once